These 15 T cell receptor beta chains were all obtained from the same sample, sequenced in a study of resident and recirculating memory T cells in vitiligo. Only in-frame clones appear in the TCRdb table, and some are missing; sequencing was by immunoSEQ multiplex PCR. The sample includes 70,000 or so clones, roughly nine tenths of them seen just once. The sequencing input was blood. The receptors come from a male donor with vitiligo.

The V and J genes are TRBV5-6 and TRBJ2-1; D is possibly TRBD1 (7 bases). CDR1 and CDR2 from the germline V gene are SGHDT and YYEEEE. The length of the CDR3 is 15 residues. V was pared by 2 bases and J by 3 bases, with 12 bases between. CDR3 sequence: CASSLVQGGYNEQFF. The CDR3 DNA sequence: TGTGCCAGCAGCTTAGTCCAGGGGGGCTACAATGAGCAGTTCTTC. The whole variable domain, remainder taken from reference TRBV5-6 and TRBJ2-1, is DAGVTQSPTHLIKTRGQQVTLRCSPKSGHDTVSWYQQALGQGPQFIFQYYEEEERQRGNFPDRFSGHQFPNYSSELNVNALLLGDSALYLCASSLVQGGYNEQFFGPGTRLTVL.

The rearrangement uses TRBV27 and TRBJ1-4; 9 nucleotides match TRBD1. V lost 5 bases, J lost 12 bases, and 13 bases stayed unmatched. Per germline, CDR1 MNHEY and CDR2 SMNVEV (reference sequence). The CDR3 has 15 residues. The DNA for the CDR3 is TGTGCCAGCAGTGCACCGGGACAGGGTGCTGAGGAACTGTTTTTT. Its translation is CASSAPGQGAEELFF.

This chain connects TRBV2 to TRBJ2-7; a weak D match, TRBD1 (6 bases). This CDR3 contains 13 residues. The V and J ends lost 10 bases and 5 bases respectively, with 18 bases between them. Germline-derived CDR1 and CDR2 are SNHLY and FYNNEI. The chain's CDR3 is CATRPRGSDEQYF. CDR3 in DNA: TGTGCCACCAGACCCAGGGGCTCAGACGAGCAGTACTTC. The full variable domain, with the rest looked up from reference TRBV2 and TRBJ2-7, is EPEVTQTPSHQVTQMGQEVILRCVPISNHLYFYWYRQILGQKVEFLVSFYNNEISEKSEIFDDQFSVERPDGSNFTLKIRSTKLEDSAMYFCATRPRGSDEQYFGPGTRLTVT.

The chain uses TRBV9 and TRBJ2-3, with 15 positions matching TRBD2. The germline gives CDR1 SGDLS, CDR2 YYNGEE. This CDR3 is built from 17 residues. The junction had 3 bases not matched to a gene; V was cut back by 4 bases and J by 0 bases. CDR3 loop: CASSIGTSGGSTDTQYF. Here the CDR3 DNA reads TGTGCCAGCAGCATCGGGACTAGCGGGGGGAGCACAGATACGCAGTATTTT. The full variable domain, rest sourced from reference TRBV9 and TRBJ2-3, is DSGVTQTPKHLITATGQRVTLRCSPRSGDLSVYWYQQSLDQGLQFLIQYYNGEERAKGNILERFSAQQFPDLHSELNLSSLELGDSALYFCASSIGTSGGSTDTQYFGPGTRLTVL.

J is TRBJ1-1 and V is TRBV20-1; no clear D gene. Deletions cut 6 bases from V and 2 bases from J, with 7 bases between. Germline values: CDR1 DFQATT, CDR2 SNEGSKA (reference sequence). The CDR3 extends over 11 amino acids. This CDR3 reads CSARENTEAFF. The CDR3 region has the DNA TGCAGTGCCCGAGAAAACACTGAAGCTTTCTTT.

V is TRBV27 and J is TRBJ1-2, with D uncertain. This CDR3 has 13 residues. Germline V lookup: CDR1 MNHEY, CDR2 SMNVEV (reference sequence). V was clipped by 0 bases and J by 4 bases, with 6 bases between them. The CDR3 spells CASSLSGSYGYTF. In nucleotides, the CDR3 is TGTGCCAGCAGTTTATCCGGGTCCTATGGCTACACCTTC.

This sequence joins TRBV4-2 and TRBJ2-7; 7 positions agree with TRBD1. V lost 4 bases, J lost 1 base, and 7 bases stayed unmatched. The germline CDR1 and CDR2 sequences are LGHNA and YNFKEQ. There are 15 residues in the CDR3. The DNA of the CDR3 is TGTGCCAGCAGCCCTTACAGGGGCCCATCCTACGAGCAGTACTTC. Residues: CASSPYRGPSYEQYF.

CDR3 protein: CASSQEGSGGPHEQFF. In nucleotides, the CDR3 is TGCGCCAGCAGCCAAGAAGGTAGCGGGGGGCCCCACGAGCAGTTCTTC. The rearrangement links TRBV4-3 to TRBJ2-1; 10 bases match TRBD2. This CDR3 is built from 16 residues. Germline CDR1 and CDR2: LGHNA and YSLEER. With V trimmed by 0 bases and J by 10 bases, 9 bases remained unmatched.

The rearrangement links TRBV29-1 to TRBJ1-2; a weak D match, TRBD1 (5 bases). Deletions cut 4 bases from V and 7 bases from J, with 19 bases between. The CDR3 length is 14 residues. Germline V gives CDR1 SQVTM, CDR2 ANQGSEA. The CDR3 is CSVGGGDLMGGYTF. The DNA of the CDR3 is TGCAGCGTTGGGGGAGGGGACTTGATGGGTGGCTACACCTTC.

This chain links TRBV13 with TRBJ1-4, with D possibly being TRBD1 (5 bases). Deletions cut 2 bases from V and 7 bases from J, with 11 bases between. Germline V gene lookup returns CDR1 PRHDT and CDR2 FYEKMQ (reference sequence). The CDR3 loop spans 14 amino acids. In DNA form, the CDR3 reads TGTGCCAGCAGCTTAAGGCAGGGAGGTGAAAAACTGTTTTTT. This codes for CASSLRQGGEKLFF.

The CDR3 DNA is TGTGCCAGCAGCCCACCGACAGGGTATGGCTACACCTTC. This translates into CASSPPTGYGYTF. The rearrangement uses TRBV4-2 and TRBJ1-2; 7 bases match TRBD1. V shed 4 bases and J 5 bases; nucleotides not matched to a gene: 4. The V gene's germline CDR1 is LGHNA and CDR2 YNFKEQ. The CDR3 extends over 13 amino acids.

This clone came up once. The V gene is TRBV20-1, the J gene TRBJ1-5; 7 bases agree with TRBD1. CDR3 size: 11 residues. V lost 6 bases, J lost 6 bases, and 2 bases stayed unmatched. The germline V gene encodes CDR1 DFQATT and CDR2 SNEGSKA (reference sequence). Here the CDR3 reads CSAGGGQPQHF. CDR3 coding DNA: TGCAGTGCAGGGGGCGGTCAGCCCCAGCATTTT.

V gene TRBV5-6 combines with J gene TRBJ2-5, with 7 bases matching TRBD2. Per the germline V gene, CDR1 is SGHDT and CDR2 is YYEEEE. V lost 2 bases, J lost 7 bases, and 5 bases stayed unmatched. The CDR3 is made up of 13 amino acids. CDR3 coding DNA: TGTGCCAGCAGCTTTTGGGAGGGGTCGACCCAGTACTTC. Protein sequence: CASSFWEGSTQYF.

The CDR3 is CASSERPDRVENTIYF. The CDR3 region has the DNA TGTGCCAGCAGCGAGAGGCCTGACAGGGTTGAAAACACCATATATTTT. The chain uses TRBV9 and TRBJ1-3; 7 bases fit TRBD1. Germline-derived CDR1 and CDR2 are SGDLS and YYNGEE. This CDR3 has 16 residues. Trimming removed 3 bases from V and 6 bases from J; junction bases left unmatched: 12.

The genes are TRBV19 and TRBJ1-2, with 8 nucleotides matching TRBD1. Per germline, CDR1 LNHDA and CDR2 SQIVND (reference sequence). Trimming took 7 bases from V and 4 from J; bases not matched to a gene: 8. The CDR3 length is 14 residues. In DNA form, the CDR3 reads TGTGCCAGTACCCCGACAGGGGAATCCTATGGCTACACCTTC. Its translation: CASTPTGESYGYTF. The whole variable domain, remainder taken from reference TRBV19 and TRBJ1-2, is DGGITQSPKYLFRKEGQNVTLSCEQNLNHDAMYWYRQDPGQGLRLIYYSQIVNDFQKGDIAEGYSVSREKKESFPLTVTSAQKNPTAFYLCASTPTGESYGYTFGSGTRLTVV.